This is a list of T cell receptor beta chains from one sample in a study of T-cell memory formation after mild COVID-19. TCRdb processed the 5' RACE reads anew with MiXCR; each CDR3 protein has one entry. The sample consists of roughly 100,000 distinct CDR3 sequences, around 15% of them appearing once. Input material: PBMCs or a T cell subset sorted from them (not recorded which). The receptor set was obtained from a man aged 18 to 29 who had mild COVID-19 (a few samples of this study predate the infection). Cell type and time point are not known. Each CDR3 is given with its conserved first and last residue. D genes are given only for firm matches. Size values are once, few and many counts, or a class for expanded clones, and some rows have none.

j_call: TRBJ2-1; d_call: TRBD1; v_call: TRBV6-5; clone_size: -; cdr3_aa: CASSYSVQGADEQFF; cdr3_nt: TGTGCCAGCAGTTACTCGGTTCAGGGGGCCGATGAGCAGTTCTTC
j_call: TRBJ2-7; d_call: TRBD1; v_call: TRBV19; clone_size: few; cdr3_aa: CASSIGTGFGEQYF; cdr3_nt: TGTGCCAGTAGTATCGGGACAGGGTTTGGCGAGCAGTACTTC
j_call: TRBJ2-2; d_call: TRBD2; v_call: TRBV11-2; clone_size: few; cdr3_aa: CASSLGTSGGVIGELFF; cdr3_nt: TGTGCCAGCAGCCTCGGGACTAGCGGGGGCGTTATCGGGGAGCTGTTTTTT
j_call: TRBJ2-6; d_call: -; v_call: TRBV20-1; clone_size: -; cdr3_aa: CSAKDKGGSGANVLTF; cdr3_nt: TGCAGTGCTAAAGACAAGGGAGGATCTGGGGCCAACGTCCTGACTTTC
j_call: TRBJ2-1; d_call: -; v_call: TRBV4-3; clone_size: few; cdr3_aa: CASSRGTPNEQFF; cdr3_nt: TGCGCCAGCAGCCGTGGGACCCCGAATGAGCAGTTCTTC
j_call: TRBJ2-1; d_call: -; v_call: TRBV7-9; clone_size: few; cdr3_aa: CASSLGGVTHEQFF; cdr3_nt: TGTGCCAGCAGCTTAGGGGGGGTCACCCATGAGCAGTTCTTT
j_call: TRBJ1-1; d_call: TRBD1; v_call: TRBV5-4; clone_size: few; cdr3_aa: CASSSTGGPEAFF; cdr3_nt: TGTGCCAGCAGCTCGACAGGGGGCCCTGAAGCTTTCTTT
j_call: TRBJ2-3; d_call: -; v_call: TRBV9; clone_size: -; cdr3_aa: CASSVVPGGTDTQYF; cdr3_nt: TGTGCCAGCAGCGTAGTTCCGGGGGGCACAGATACGCAGTATTTT
j_call: TRBJ2-2; d_call: -; v_call: TRBV4-1; clone_size: few; cdr3_aa: CASSHSGGELFF; cdr3_nt: TGCGCCAGCAGCCATTCGGGTGGGGAGCTGTTTTTT
j_call: TRBJ1-2; d_call: -; v_call: TRBV28; clone_size: -; cdr3_aa: CASSLFKGANKNGYTF; cdr3_nt: TGTGCCAGCAGTTTGTTCAAGGGAGCAAACAAGAATGGCTACACCTTC
j_call: TRBJ1-6; d_call: TRBD1; v_call: TRBV4-1; clone_size: few; cdr3_aa: CASSQGDRGSPLHF; cdr3_nt: TGCGCCAGCAGCCAAGGGGACAGAGGATCACCCCTCCACTTT
j_call: TRBJ2-7; d_call: -; v_call: TRBV30; clone_size: -; cdr3_aa: CACRQGFDSYEQYF; cdr3_nt: TGTGCCTGTCGGCAGGGGTTTGACTCCTACGAGCAGTACTTC
j_call: TRBJ1-1; d_call: -; v_call: TRBV4-1; clone_size: -; cdr3_aa: CASSPFLTVNTEAFF; cdr3_nt: TGCGCCAGCAGCCCGTTTTTGACAGTGAACACTGAAGCTTTCTTT
j_call: TRBJ1-1; d_call: -; v_call: TRBV6-5; clone_size: many; cdr3_aa: CASRLRQYHEAFF; cdr3_nt: TGTGCCAGCAGACTACGACAATACCATGAAGCTTTCTTT
j_call: TRBJ2-3; d_call: TRBD2; v_call: TRBV4-1; clone_size: -; cdr3_aa: CASSQGTSGGVQYF; cdr3_nt: TGCGCCAGCAGCCAAGGGACTAGCGGGGGGGTGCAGTATTTT
j_call: TRBJ1-2; d_call: -; v_call: TRBV11-2; clone_size: -; cdr3_aa: CASSLSLSGGLYGYTF; cdr3_nt: TGTGCCAGCAGCCTCTCCCTCAGCGGCGGTCTCTATGGCTACACCTTC
j_call: TRBJ2-7; d_call: -; v_call: TRBV12-3/TRBV12-4; clone_size: -; cdr3_aa: CASSPFKGASHEQYF; cdr3_nt: TGTGCCAGCAGTCCCTTTAAGGGAGCGAGCCACGAGCAGTACTTC
j_call: TRBJ1-2; d_call: -; v_call: TRBV7-2; clone_size: few; cdr3_aa: CASSRVLDGYTF; cdr3_nt: TGTGCCAGCAGCAGGGTCTTGGATGGCTACACCTTC
j_call: TRBJ1-1; d_call: -; v_call: TRBV19; clone_size: few; cdr3_aa: CASSTSWGAFF; cdr3_nt: TGTGCCAGTAGTACCTCGTGGGGAGCTTTCTTT
j_call: TRBJ2-1; d_call: TRBD2; v_call: TRBV7-8; clone_size: few; cdr3_aa: CASSPVAGGPYNEQFF; cdr3_nt: TGTGCCAGCAGCCCAGTAGCGGGGGGGCCCTACAATGAGCAGTTCTTC
j_call: TRBJ2-1; d_call: -; v_call: TRBV20-1; clone_size: -; cdr3_aa: CSASVLLGSGEQFF; cdr3_nt: TGCAGTGCTAGTGTACTCCTGGGGTCAGGCGAGCAGTTCTTC
j_call: TRBJ2-5; d_call: TRBD2; v_call: TRBV5-1; clone_size: few; cdr3_aa: CASTMSSGGQETQYF; cdr3_nt: TGCGCCAGCACCATGAGCTCGGGAGGGCAAGAGACCCAGTACTTC
j_call: TRBJ2-1; d_call: -; v_call: TRBV27; clone_size: -; cdr3_aa: CASSLRDRQFF; cdr3_nt: TGTGCCAGCAGTTTGCGGGACCGGCAGTTCTTC
j_call: TRBJ2-7; d_call: TRBD2; v_call: TRBV18; clone_size: few; cdr3_aa: CASSATSGGYEQYF; cdr3_nt: TGTGCCAGCTCAGCGACTAGCGGGGGCTACGAGCAGTACTTC
j_call: TRBJ2-7; d_call: -; v_call: TRBV4-1; clone_size: -; cdr3_aa: CASSQSDPSEGYEQYF; cdr3_nt: TGCGCCAGCAGCCAATCTGACCCCTCAGAAGGCTACGAGCAGTACTTC
j_call: TRBJ1-1; d_call: -; v_call: TRBV4-1; clone_size: -; cdr3_aa: CASSQVAGGTEAFF; cdr3_nt: TGCGCCAGCAGCCAAGTGGCGGGGGGAACTGAAGCTTTCTTT
j_call: TRBJ2-4; d_call: -; v_call: TRBV30; clone_size: few; cdr3_aa: CAWSVLGGRGNIQYF; cdr3_nt: TGTGCCTGGAGTGTACTTGGGGGTAGGGGAAACATTCAGTACTTC